One sample yielded the 2 T cell receptor beta chains listed below, sequenced in a study of siplizumab effects on memory and regulatory T cells. Clones were read by immunoSEQ multiplex PCR, and TCRdb kept only the in-frame ones, dropping some. The sample lists 85,000 to 95,000 clones, 85% to 95% seen once, with 0.3% in the top ten. Sequencing was carried out using non-Treg CD4+ T cells sorted from blood. The receptors originated from a human donor in good health.

The CDR3 region has the DNA TGTGCCAGCAGACTTACTCCGAACTATGGCTACACCTTC. Protein sequence: CASRLTPNYGYTF. The V gene is TRBV6-1, the J gene TRBJ1-2; unclear D gene. The germline V and J ends were trimmed by 6 bases and 2 bases, with 10 bases remaining between them. The CDR3 contains 13 residues. Germline V lookup: CDR1 MNHNS, CDR2 SASEGT.

The CDR3 bases are TGCGCCAGCAGCTTGGTTGGGGGGCCGAACACTGAAGCTTTCTTT. Translated: CASSLVGGPNTEAFF. The rearrangement joins TRBV5-1 to TRBJ1-1; TRBD1 might be the D (6 bases). The CDR3 is 15 amino acids. Trimming took off 0 bases at V and 1 base at J, with 10 bases between the two ends. Germline values: CDR1 SGHRS, CDR2 YFSETQ. The full variable domain, in which reference TRBV5-1 and TRBJ1-1 provide the parts outside the CDR3, is KAGVTQTPRYLIKTRGQQVTLSCSPISGHRSVSWYQQTPGQGLQFLFEYFSETQRNKGNFPGRFSGRQFSNSRSEMNVSTLELGDSALYLCASSLVGGPNTEAFFGQGTRLTVV.